This TCR beta chain was sequenced in a study of shared clonotypes between healthy human individuals. Whole-study results and caveats: Against clonotypes common to all four donors, non-shared ones had lower generation probabilities. In this cohort, only blood was sampled, and tissue repertoires likely differ. Naive subsets typically showed greater estimated richness than memory subsets.

The CDR3 contains 14 residues. Germline-derived CDR1 and CDR2 are LNHDA and SQIVND (reference sequence). Trimming cost V 3 bases and J 7 bases, with 13 bases left between them. Clones were read by immunoSEQ multiplex PCR, and TCRdb kept only the in-frame ones, dropping some. There are about 2.4 million clones in the sample; approximately 93% occur only once, and about 0.39% lies in the top ten. With respect to this clone: Antigen: not known.

Naive CD45RA+ and memory CD45RA-negative subsets were split from CD4+ cells. V gene TRBV19 combines with J gene TRBJ2-1, with D unresolved. The sample comprised naive CD4+ T cells from PBMCs. Stated subset: CD45RA+ positively selected. This receptor was identified in a man aged 18 to 29 in good health. Some clones in this sample may be carry-over from other donors' samples. DNA for the CDR3: TGTGCCAGTAGTATCATCAGATCCAGGAATGAGCAGTTCTTC. Translation gives CASSIIRSRNEQFF. The full variable domain, with the rest looked up from reference TRBV19 and TRBJ2-1, is DGGITQSPKYLFRKEGQNVTLSCEQNLNHDAMYWYRQDPGQGLRLIYYSQIVNDFQKGDIAEGYSVSREKKESFPLTVTSAQKNPTAFYLCASSIIRSRNEQFFGPGTRLTVL.